The 10 T cell receptor beta chains reported below all come from one sample, sequenced in a study of blood T cells in healthy people across ages. Primers used in a second PCR of roughly 7 to 12 cycles were a sample-barcoded 5' primer and a J-beta primer mix. TCRdb re-derived calls from the 5' RACE reads in MiXCR, one entry per CDR3 protein. The table records 1.2 million to 1.5 million distinct CDR3 sequences, approximately 42% of them present only once. The sample consisted of blood. Receptors originate from a woman between 18 and 29 years old in good health.

This clonotype came up a few times. V usage is TRBV12-3 or TRBV12-4 and J usage is TRBJ1-2, with TRBD1 identical over 8 bases. V was clipped by 7 bases and J by 2 bases; unmatched bases: 9. This CDR3 has 15 residues. In DNA form, the CDR3 reads TGTGCCAGCACAATAACAGGGGGAGGGAACTATGGCTACACCTTC. It is translated as CASTITGGGNYGYTF.

This clonotype was found once. V gene TRBV20-1 combines with J gene TRBJ2-7; tentatively, D is TRBD1 (6 bases). The germline V gene has CDR1 DFQATT and CDR2 SNEGSKA (reference sequence). Trimming stripped 1 base from V and 4 bases from J, with 23 bases between. This CDR3 has 17 amino acids. The CDR3 is CSARGWGTEGGTYEQYF. CDR3 nucleotide sequence: TGCAGTGCTAGAGGTTGGGGAACAGAAGGGGGAACTTACGAGCAGTACTTC.

The sample holds one count of this clonotype. The J gene is TRBJ2-5, the V gene TRBV5-5; no firm D call. Per the germline V gene, CDR1 is SGHKS and CDR2 is YYEKEE (reference sequence). The CDR3 consists of 14 residues. V lost 5 bases to trimming and J lost 4 bases, with 15 bases between them. CDR3 loop: CASSEERIGETQYF. CDR3 DNA sequence: TGTGCCAGCAGTGAAGAAAGGATAGGAGAGACCCAGTACTTC. Filled out from reference TRBV5-5 and TRBJ2-5, the complete variable domain reads DAGVTQSPTHLIKTRGQQVTLRCSPISGHKSVSWYQQVLGQGPQFIFQYYEKEERGRGNFPDRFSARQFPNYSSELNVNALLLGDSALYLCASSEERIGETQYFGPGTRLLVL.

The CDR3 reads CASSTEYSGANVLTF. The CDR3 nucleotides read TGTGCCAGCAGCACAGAATATTCTGGGGCCAACGTCCTGACTTTC. This chain uses TRBV2 with TRBJ2-6; no reliable D call. The germline V and J ends were trimmed by 6 bases and 1 base, with 10 bases remaining between them. Germline values: CDR1 SNHLY, CDR2 FYNNEI. This CDR3 is built from 15 residues.

The chain uses TRBV6-1 and TRBJ2-7; perhaps TRBD1 as D (5 bases). V lost 7 bases and J lost 4, with 14 bases in between. There are 13 residues in the CDR3. In germline, CDR1 is MNHNS, CDR2 SASEGT. The CDR3 is CASTHQGVYEQYF. CDR3 in DNA: TGTGCCAGCACCCATCAGGGCGTTTACGAGCAGTACTTC.

The V and J genes are TRBV7-2 and TRBJ2-5, with 8 bases lining up with TRBD2. V was pared by 5 bases and J by 11 bases, with 16 bases of the junction left unmatched. Germline CDR1 SGHTA, CDR2 FQGNSA. CDR3 length: 15 residues. The CDR3 region is CASSLTSGHYNEQYF. CDR3 in DNA: TGTGCCAGCAGCCTCACTAGCGGACATTACAATGAGCAGTACTTC.

The J gene is TRBJ2-5, the V gene TRBV4-2; D might be TRBD2 (5 bases). V lost 2 bases and J 4 bases, leaving 17 bases between the germline ends. Germline CDR1 is LGHNA and CDR2 is YNFKEQ. This CDR3 has 16 amino acids. CDR3 protein: CASSQRGLPEGETQYF. The CDR3 coding sequence is TGTGCCAGCAGCCAACGCGGCCTGCCCGAGGGAGAGACCCAGTACTTC.

The CDR3 is CAISANYGYTF. CDR3 coding DNA: TGTGCCATCAGTGCCAACTATGGCTACACCTTC. The chain couples TRBV10-3 to TRBJ1-2; D call uncertain. This CDR3 has 11 residues. V lost 4 bases, J lost 2 bases, and 2 bases lay in between. Germline V gene data show CDR1 as ENHRY and CDR2 as SYGVKD.

To note about this clonotype: A much larger clone lies one base from this, so it may be a read error. J is TRBJ2-3 and V is TRBV29-1; possibly TRBD1 for D (5 bases). This CDR3 comprises 14 residues. Germline V gene lookup returns CDR1 SQVTM and CDR2 ANQGSEA. V lost 7 bases and J 3 bases, leaving 17 bases between the germline ends. The CDR3, as DNA: TGCAGCGCTGATTGGGGCAGGGCAACAGATACGCAGTATTTT. It yields the protein CSADWGRATDTQYF.

This clonotype was seen a few times. The chain joins TRBV12-3 or TRBV12-4 to TRBJ2-2, with 12 bases aligning to TRBD2. This CDR3 is built from 16 residues. V dropped 4 bases and J dropped 2; count of bases not matched to a gene: 2. The CDR3 loop reads CASSSGLAGNTGELFF. The CDR3 bases are TGTGCCAGCAGTTCGGGACTAGCGGGCAACACCGGGGAGCTGTTTTTT.